Below, one TCR beta chain is given with its context. Participants, about 18 to 89 years old, spanned 25 or so US areas. Recovered participants had two consecutive negative NP/OP PCR tests, healthcare professional clearance, or symptom resolution. There are 16 residues in the CDR3. The germline gives CDR1 LNHDA, CDR2 SQIVND (reference sequence). V was cut by 7 bases and J by 0 bases, with 16 bases left in between. Produced via immunoSEQ multiplex PCR; TCRdb's table is partial and in-frame only. The repertoire includes about 410,000 clones, about 90% of them detected once, and 0.55% to 0.75% sits in the top ten. This entry is derived from a study of blood T cell repertoires in COVID-19.

Sequencing used PBMCs or T cells enriched from blood (not recorded which). This receptor was identified in a man aged 18 to 35 who had recovered from COVID-19. The chain combines TRBV19 with TRBJ2-4; perhaps TRBD1 as D (6 bases). The CDR3 spells CASTPRTGLAKNIQYF. CDR3 DNA: TGTGCCAGTACCCCGCGCACAGGGTTAGCCAAAAACATTCAGTACTTC.